This T cell receptor beta chain was obtained from a study of cytomegalovirus exposure and HLA in healthy donors. Study-wide points: Per a later analysis, about 17,000 TCR beta sequences showed association with HLA alleles at 0.05 false discovery rate.

This clone was detected once. Its antigen is as yet unknown. A multiplex PCR was run with 60 Vbeta primers and 13 Jbeta primers. Using immunoSEQ multiplex PCR, the repertoire was profiled, and TCRdb retains in-frame clones only, with some absent. The sample includes roughly 120,000 clones, about 80% of them seen just once. Trimming removed 2 bases at V and 5 bases at J, with 15 bases between. CDR1 MNHEY and CDR2 SMNVEV come from the germline V gene (reference sequence). The CDR3 runs to 15 residues. Sequenced: PBMCs. The chain joins TRBV27 to TRBJ1-2; D is ambiguous. This sequence originates from a male donor in good health and CMV-seronegative. The CDR3 here is CASSLAGELGYGYTF. The DNA for the CDR3 is TGTGCCAGCAGTTTAGCCGGGGAGCTGGGTTATGGCTACACCTTC.